This TCR beta chain was captured in a study of beta chain features in type 1 diabetes. This clone was detected a few times. Its cognate antigen is unknown. Study-wide results and limits: Across all four CD4+ subsets, people with type 1 diabetes showed modestly shorter TCRB CDR3s. The cDNA sequencing approach could over-represent high-TCR-expressing cells. Equally in patients and controls, shorter templates might have been favored by PCR.

CDR1 SGHRS and CDR2 YFSETQ come from the germline V gene. The V end lost 0 bases, the J end lost 4 bases, and 17 bases lay between the germline ends. The CDR3 runs 18 residues. Every isolated RNA sample was fully reverse transcribed, so sequencing captured expressed TCRB transcripts. The repertoire was sequenced with immunoSEQ multiplex PCR; TCRdb's copy has only in-frame clones and lacks some. The sample has roughly 150,000 clones, 11% seen once. The chain employs TRBV5-1 and TRBJ2-6, with unresolved D. This sequence originates from a man between 18 and 29 years old in good health. Sequenced sample: central memory CD4+ T cells from blood. CDR3 coding DNA: TGCGCCAGCAGCTTGGGATCAGGCCCTGCGGTGGGGGCCAACGTCCTGACTTTC. Its translation is CASSLGSGPAVGANVLTF.